Listed below are T cell receptor beta chains from one sample, sequenced in a study of T-cell reconstitution after alpha-beta-depleted transplantation in children. MiXCR, run by TCRdb on the PCR reads, gives a single entry per CDR3 protein. The sample has 900,000 or so distinct CDR3 sequences, under 20% seen once. Sequencing was performed on PBMCs, mostly from graft donor cells, taken 360 days after TCRalphabeta/CD19-depleted stem cell transplant. The receptors here all came from a male patient under 18 who had a stem cell transplant for acute lymphoblastic leukemia, so the T cells may come from the graft donor. The CDR3 runs from the conserved cysteine through the conserved F or W. The order of the fields is clone size, J gene, D gene, CDR3 length, V gene, CDR3 DNA, CDR3 protein. A D gene is named only where the DNA matches it firmly. Clone size appears in some rows only: once, few, many, or a class for an expanded clone.

size: few; J: TRBJ2-2; D: .; length: 13; V: TRBV5-1; DNA: TGCGCCAGCCTACAAGACGTCACCGGGGAGCTGTTTTTT; CDR3: CASLQDVTGELFF
size: many; J: TRBJ1-1; D: TRBD1; length: 15; V: TRBV5-1; DNA: TGCGCCAGCAGCGCCGGGACAGGAATCAACACTGAAGCTTTCTTT; CDR3: CASSAGTGINTEAFF
size: .; J: TRBJ2-7; D: .; length: 17; V: TRBV12-5; DNA: TGTGCTAGTGGTTTGCCTCGACAGTCTTATACGGCCTACGAGCAGTACTTC; CDR3: CASGLPRQSYTAYEQYF
size: .; J: TRBJ2-1; D: TRBD2; length: 16; V: TRBV7-2; DNA: TGTGCCAGCAGCTTGGCCACGGGACTACACTACAATGAGCAGTTCTTC; CDR3: CASSLATGLHYNEQFF
size: few; J: TRBJ1-5; D: TRBD1; length: 13; V: TRBV5-1; DNA: TGCGCCAGCAGGGGACAGGAGAATCAGCCCCAGCATTTT; CDR3: CASRGQENQPQHF
size: few; J: TRBJ2-7; D: TRBD2; length: 13; V: TRBV10-3; DNA: TGTGCCATCAGGAGGCGGGAGGTCTACGAGCAGTACTTC; CDR3: CAIRRREVYEQYF
size: .; J: TRBJ2-1; D: TRBD2; length: 14; V: TRBV20-1; DNA: TGCAGTGCGCAAACTAGCGGGAGGGCCAATGAGCAGTTCTTC; CDR3: CSAQTSGRANEQFF
size: .; J: TRBJ1-1; D: TRBD1; length: 15; V: TRBV28; DNA: TGTGCCAGCAGTCCCTGGACAGGGACGGCCACTGAAGCTTTCTTT; CDR3: CASSPWTGTATEAFF
size: few; J: TRBJ2-7; D: .; length: 14; V: TRBV20-1; DNA: TGCAGTGCTCGACAGGGGAGGGGCTCCTACGAGCAGTACTTC; CDR3: CSARQGRGSYEQYF
size: .; J: TRBJ2-5; D: TRBD2; length: 14; V: TRBV2; DNA: TGTGCCAGCAGTGATCGCCCCCCGGGGGGGCAGAGGTACTTC; CDR3: CASSDRPPGGQRYF
size: many; J: TRBJ2-1; D: .; length: 12; V: TRBV5-1; DNA: TGCGCCAGCAGCTTGCAGGGCTATGAGCAGTTCTTC; CDR3: CASSLQGYEQFF
size: few; J: TRBJ2-1; D: .; length: 13; V: TRBV7-8; DNA: TGTGCCAGCAGCCCGGAGCTAGCAGCCGAGCAGTTCTTC; CDR3: CASSPELAAEQFF
size: .; J: TRBJ1-5; D: .; length: 14; V: TRBV20-1; DNA: TGCAGTGCTAGCAGCGACTTTAGCAATCAGCCCCAGCATTTT; CDR3: CSASSDFSNQPQHF
size: few; J: TRBJ2-7; D: TRBD1; length: 12; V: TRBV27; DNA: TGTGCCAGCATCCACTCAGGGGGCGAGCAGTACTTC; CDR3: CASIHSGGEQYF
size: .; J: TRBJ2-1; D: TRBD2; length: 18; V: TRBV15; DNA: TGTGCCACCAGCAGAGATACCCCTTTTGCTAGCGGATACAATGAGCAGTTCTTC; CDR3: CATSRDTPFASGYNEQFF
size: .; J: TRBJ2-2; D: .; length: 20; V: TRBV11-2; DNA: TGTGCCAGCAGCTTAGAGATTCCCCTTTCTAGCGCGGGGAACACCGGGGAGCTGTTTTTT; CDR3: CASSLEIPLSSAGNTGELFF
size: .; J: TRBJ2-5; D: .; length: 14; V: TRBV11-2; DNA: TGTGCCAGCAGCTTAGATCGAGGGACGGGGACCCAGTACTTC; CDR3: CASSLDRGTGTQYF
size: few; J: TRBJ2-5; D: .; length: 12; V: TRBV20-1; DNA: TGCAGTGCTAGAGTTGCGGAAGAGACCCAGTACTTC; CDR3: CSARVAEETQYF
size: .; J: TRBJ2-7; D: .; length: 15; V: TRBV4-1; DNA: TGCGCCAGCAGCCCCTCCCCTGCAGGAAGGAACGAGCAGTACTTC; CDR3: CASSPSPAGRNEQYF
size: few; J: TRBJ2-1; D: .; length: 15; V: TRBV5-1; DNA: TGCGCCAGCAGCAAAGCCCAACAACGTCCGAATGAGCAGTTCTTC; CDR3: CASSKAQQRPNEQFF